This TCR beta chain is from a study of blood T cell repertoires in COVID-19 (TCRdb year 2020). Concerning the study at large: The collaborator samples originated in the United States, Italy and Spain and spanned the acute and convalescent phases of COVID-19. The repertoires were released in a freely available public database meant as a resource for research on the immune response to SARS-CoV-2. The material from the prospective study consisted of cDNA or gDNA derived from T cells, B-cell-depleted T cells, or PBMCs. Deeply sampled blood TCRbeta repertoires from subjects exposed to, actively infected with, or recovered from COVID-19 were included in the dataset. Nearly every sample came with metadata listing a de-identified subject ID, COVID-19 status, age in years and sex. HLA class I and class II types, where available, came from metadata supplied by the sample provider rather than from assay-based typing. Samples were obtained from the ongoing ImmuneRACE study (first 160 participants) and from 950 to 1,500 subjects provided by 6 global collaborators. What the work shows at the level of the full study, not this receptor alone: Clinical and demographic metadata were provided uncurated, with the amount varying by source and participant.

Inclusive of the bounding cysteine and phenylalanine, the CDR3 is 15 residues long. Just the 45-base CDR3 DNA is kept, in frame starting at base 1. For CDR1 and CDR2, the germline V gene (reference sequence) lists SEHNR and FQNEAQ. Compared with germline, V lacks 5 bases and J lacks 9 bases; bases without a gene match: 7. Turning to this clone: No antigen is known for it. Base qualities are not recorded, but no much larger clone differs from it by a single base.

Whole blood was collected in K2EDTA tubes by collaborating institutions according to the institutions' own protocols. For TCRbeta analysis, collaborators shipped samples in one of three forms: frozen whole blood, isolated PBMCs, or DNA extracted from either of those sample types. The immunoSEQ Assay, a bias-controlled multiplex PCR, was used to amplify TCRbeta CDR3 regions from genomic DNA. Concerning the study's data processing: The number of nucleated cells in each sample was estimated from the amplification of reference gene primers within the assay. Sequence reads were collapsed and filtered to measure the absolute abundance of every unique TCRbeta CDR3 rearrangement. For each sample, productive Simpson clonality was calculated by taking the square root of Simpson's diversity index across productive rearrangements. TCRdb obtained this table from immuneACCESS and retained in-frame rearrangements with V and J assigned. These tables miss some clones; where compared with another copy, unresolved V genes account for less than half of the shortfall, and the remainder is unexplained. V and J calls and clone size follow that table, whereas D and trimming were derived from the DNA. The sample includes some 180,000 clones, with less than 85% observed a single time. The ten largest account for about 6.4% of the sample.

The chain employs TRBV7-9 and TRBJ1-6; 10 bases in the middle match TRBD1. Source material: peripheral blood. The TCR originated in a human donor in a cohort sampled during active COVID-19. The encoded CDR3 is CASSHSRQGASPLHF. In nucleotide form, the sequence is TGTGCCAGCAGCCACTCTCGACAGGGGGCTTCACCCCTCCACTTT.